The 22 T cell receptor beta chains below all came from one sample that was sequenced in a study of early T cells in non-severe SARS-CoV-2 infection. TCRdb reprocessed the 5' RACE reads via MiXCR and lists one record per CDR3 protein. This table has 100,000 to 130,000 distinct CDR3 sequences, about 12% appearing once. The sequencing sample was made of whole blood. The receptors were sampled from an adult who was a healthcare worker with PCR-confirmed SARS-CoV-2 infection or an uninfected control (not recorded which).

In its sample, this clonotype was seen a few times. The chain links TRBV2 to TRBJ1-2; TRBD1 might be the D (5 bases). Trimming pared 7 bases from V and 5 bases from J, leaving 14 bases between. Germline values: CDR1 SNHLY, CDR2 FYNNEI. The CDR3 runs to 13 residues. The CDR3 sequence is CASTRSGEYGYTF. The CDR3 DNA is TGTGCCAGCACACGTTCGGGGGAGTATGGCTACACCTTC.

With respect to this clonotype: The DNA is omitted, as the CDR3 cannot be located on it reliably, and the CDR3 follows TCRdb's listing. The chain joins TRBV9 to TRBJ2-1; the D call of TRBD2 is as the table states it, not checked on the DNA. The CDR3 has 14 amino acids, counting both end residues. Per the germline V gene, CDR1 is SGDLS and CDR2 is YYNGEE. The CDR3 loop reads CASSVVASGSERFF.

Written as DNA, the CDR3 is TGTGCCAGCAGTGCCAGGGGGCTGAATGGTGGAAAACTGTTTTTT. Protein: CASSARGLNGGKLFF. The chain uses TRBV2 and TRBJ1-4; 8 bases are a match to TRBD1. The V segment lost 4 bases and the J segment 10 bases; nucleotides outside the gene matches: 11. Germline V gives CDR1 SNHLY, CDR2 FYNNEI. CDR3 length: 15 residues.

This clonotype was detected only a few times. This chain uses TRBV20-1 with TRBJ2-2; D remains unclear. CDR3 length equals 12 residues. V was clipped by 1 base and J by 6 bases, with 6 bases between them. CDR1 and CDR2 from the germline V gene are DFQATT and SNEGSKA (reference sequence). The CDR3 sequence: CSARAESGELFF. The CDR3 nucleotides are TGCAGTGCTAGAGCCGAGTCCGGGGAGCTGTTTTTT.

This clonotype turned up a few times. The chain employs TRBV20-1 and TRBJ2-1, with D possibly TRBD1 on 6 matching bases. CDR1 is DFQATT and CDR2 is SNEGSKA in the germline V gene (reference sequence). Trimming left V 6 bases short and J 0 bases short, with 9 bases between. The CDR3 is 13 amino acids. The CDR3 here is CSAADSSYNEQFF. The CDR3 DNA sequence: TGCAGTGCCGCGGACAGCTCCTACAATGAGCAGTTCTTC.

This clonotype was picked up a small number of times. The chain employs TRBV29-1 and TRBJ1-1; 10 nucleotides agree with TRBD1. The germline V gene encodes CDR1 SQVTM and CDR2 ANQGSEA. Trimming took 1 base from V and 3 from J; bases not matched to a gene: 5. CDR3 size: 15 residues. The CDR3 DNA is TGCAGCGTTGAAGGGGGGACAGGGGTCGACACTGAAGCTTTCTTT. Protein product: CSVEGGTGVDTEAFF.

The chain carries TRBV3-1 and TRBJ2-7; D is uncertain. The CDR3 length is 13 residues. CDR1 and CDR2 from the germline V gene are LGHDT and YNNKEL (reference sequence). V was pared by 1 base and J by 8 bases, with 12 bases between. The CDR3 bases are TGTGCCAGCAGCCAAGCGCACGCCCCTAAGCAGTACTTC. This sequence encodes CASSQAHAPKQYF.

The chain employs TRBV3-1 and TRBJ2-7; D may correspond to TRBD1 or TRBD2 (5 bases each). The germline CDR1 and CDR2 sequences are LGHDT and YNNKEL (reference sequence). V lost 4 bases and J 1 base, leaving 11 bases between the germline ends. The CDR3 is 14 residues long. The CDR3, as DNA: TGTGCCAGCAGCCCGGGACGCCTTTCCTACGAGCAGTACTTC. Protein product: CASSPGRLSYEQYF.

The table lists this clonotype with a few counts. The chain employs TRBV7-3 and TRBJ2-3, with D possibly matching TRBD2 (5 bases). The CDR3 covers 16 residues. V lost 1 base and J 2 bases, leaving 13 bases between the germline ends. Germline V CDR1 and CDR2: SGHTA, FQGTGA. CDR3 amino acids: CASSLKPGRSTDTQYF. CDR3 bases: TGTGCCAGCAGCTTAAAACCGGGGAGATCCACAGATACGCAGTATTTT. Combining the CDR3 with reference TRBV7-3 and TRBJ2-3 gives the whole variable domain GAGVSQTPSNKVTEKGKYVELRCDPISGHTALYWYRQSLGQGPEFLIYFQGTGAADDSGLPNDRFFAVRPEGSVSTLKIQRTERGDSAVYLCASSLKPGRSTDTQYFGPGTRLTVL.

The rearrangement links TRBV5-4 to TRBJ1-1; no reliable D call. The CDR3 covers 14 residues. Germline values: CDR1 SGHNT, CDR2 YYREEE (reference sequence). The germline V and J ends were trimmed by 1 base and 5 bases, with 12 bases remaining between them. In nucleotides, the CDR3 is TGTGCCAGCAGCTTGTGGGGTGGTAGTACTGAAGCTTTCTTT. Protein: CASSLWGGSTEAFF.

This clonotype was recorded many times. The CDR3 DNA reads as TGCAGTGCTAGAGAAGCTAGCGGGAGGGCCCGGGAGCAGTTCTTC. Residues: CSAREASGRAREQFF. V gene TRBV20-1 combines with J gene TRBJ2-1, with 12 bases matching TRBD2. V shed 0 bases and J 10 bases; nucleotides not matched to a gene: 7. CDR1 and CDR2 from the germline V gene are DFQATT and SNEGSKA (reference sequence). CDR3 length: 15 residues.

Ten or more counts support this clonotype. The gene calls are TRBV2 and TRBJ2-7; 10 nucleotides line up with TRBD2. Looked up from germline, CDR1 is SNHLY and CDR2 is FYNNEI. The CDR3 has 17 residues. V gave up 6 bases and J gave up 3 bases; unmatched junction bases: 14. The CDR3 nucleotides read TGTGCCAGCAGCCCCTGGGGGCCTAGCGGGGGACTCTACGAGCAGTACTTC. Translation gives CASSPWGPSGGLYEQYF.

At least ten counts were recorded for this clonotype. V gene TRBV28 combines with J gene TRBJ1-6; D ambiguous. The CDR3 totals 12 residues. Germline loops: CDR1 MDHEN, CDR2 SYDVKM. With 2 bases removed from V and 7 bases from J, the gap between germline ends came to 3 bases. The CDR3 nucleotides are TGTGCCAGCAGTTTAGTAAATTCACCCCTCCACTTT. Residues: CASSLVNSPLHF.

Details on this clonotype: It may be a read error: a sequence one base away is much more abundant. The genes are TRBV3-1 and TRBJ1-1; D remains unclear. The CDR3 has 13 residues. Looked up from germline, CDR1 is LGHDT and CDR2 is YNNKEL (reference sequence). This chain's CDR3 is CANSQVGNTEAFF. In DNA form, the CDR3 reads TGTGCCAACAGCCAAGTGGGGAACACTGAAGCTTTCTTT.

This clonotype has just a few counts. This rearrangement joins TRBV7-8 to TRBJ1-5; D is undetermined. CDR3 length equals 17 residues. Germline V gene data show CDR1 as SGHVS and CDR2 as FQNEAQ. Trimming took off 1 base at V and 2 bases at J, with 15 bases between the two ends. CDR3 DNA: TGTGCCAGCAGCTTAGTAGGCGTGAGTGTTGGCAATCAGCCCCAGCATTTT. It codes for CASSLVGVSVGNQPQHF.

This clonotype was seen a handful of times. The rearrangement uses TRBV7-8 and TRBJ2-2; D is uncertain. CDR1 and CDR2 (germline): SGHVS, FQNEAQ. The CDR3 sequence is 13 residues long. The V end was cut by 3 bases, the J end by 1 base, with 3 bases between. This CDR3 is CASSLLNTGELFF. CDR3 nucleotides: TGTGCCAGCAGCTTGTTGAACACCGGGGAGCTGTTTTTT. The full variable domain, in which reference TRBV7-8 and TRBJ2-2 provide the parts outside the CDR3, is GAGVSQSPRYKVAKRGQDVALRCDPISGHVSLFWYQQALGQGPEFLTYFQNEAQLDKSGLPSDRFFAERPEGSVSTLKIQRTQQEDSAVYLCASSLLNTGELFFGEGSRLTVL.

This clonotype turned up a few times. The V gene is TRBV5-5, the J gene TRBJ2-4, with D tentatively TRBD2 (6 bases). CDR1 and CDR2 from the germline V gene are SGHKS and YYEKEE (reference sequence). The ends were cut back, 5 bases at V and 8 bases at J, with 14 bases in the middle. This CDR3 region has 13 residues. CDR3 nucleotides: TGTGCCAGCAGGCCGACTAGTTCGTACATTCAGTACTTC. Translated, it gives CASRPTSSYIQYF.

This clonotype was recorded at least ten times. The chain links TRBV10-3 to TRBJ1-6; D gene ambiguous. The germline gives CDR1 ENHRY, CDR2 SYGVKD. V shed 3 bases and J shed 11 bases, with 11 bases lying between them. This CDR3 has 13 residues. The CDR3 DNA reads as TGTGCCATCAGTGACGGTCCCGGGACACCCCTCCACTTT. It translates to CAISDGPGTPLHF.

In this sample, this clonotype turned up a few times. The chain joins TRBV29-1 to TRBJ1-1; 8 nucleotides align to TRBD1. This CDR3 spans 13 amino acids. CDR1 SQVTM and CDR2 ANQGSEA come from the germline V gene. Trimming cost V 7 bases and J 7 bases; bases outside gene matches: 11. The CDR3 DNA reads TGCAGCGCCCTGGACAGGGCCGAAATTGAAGCTTTCTTT. Translation: CSALDRAEIEAFF. The full variable domain, completed using reference TRBV29-1 and TRBJ1-1, is SAVISQKPSRDICQRGTSLTIQCQVDSQVTMMFWYRQQPGQSLTLIATANQGSEATYESGFVIDKFPISRPNLTFSTLTVSNMSPEDSSIYLCSALDRAEIEAFFGQGTRLTVV.

This clonotype has a count of ten or more. V usage is TRBV6-1 and J usage is TRBJ2-1; 8 bases fit TRBD2. Trimming cost V 4 bases and J 8 bases; bases outside gene matches: 10. There are 15 residues in the CDR3. CDR1 is MNHNS and CDR2 is SASEGT in the germline V gene. The chain's CDR3 is CASSAQKAGDDEQFF. CDR3 sequence (DNA): TGTGCCAGCAGTGCACAAAAAGCGGGGGACGATGAGCAGTTCTTC.

The chain has TRBV20-1 and TRBJ2-7; D unresolved. Trimming left V 2 bases short and J 4 bases short, with 12 bases between. The CDR3 has 13 amino acids. Germline V gene data show CDR1 as DFQATT and CDR2 as SNEGSKA (reference sequence). CDR3 coding DNA: TGCAGTGCTAGACCCCTGGGTGGGTACGAGCAGTACTTC. It yields the protein CSARPLGGYEQYF.

This clonotype has ten or more counts. The rearrangement uses TRBV2 and TRBJ2-7, with D tentatively TRBD1 (5 bases). With 7 bases removed from V and 1 base from J, the gap between germline ends came to 11 bases. This CDR3 has 13 amino acids. Germline V CDR1 and CDR2: SNHLY, FYNNEI. The CDR3 DNA reads as TGTGCCAGCACCGTGACAGATTCCTACGAGCAGTACTTC. Its translation is CASTVTDSYEQYF. The full variable domain, with the rest looked up from reference TRBV2 and TRBJ2-7, is EPEVTQTPSHQVTQMGQEVILRCVPISNHLYFYWYRQILGQKVEFLVSFYNNEISEKSEIFDDQFSVERPDGSNFTLKIRSTKLEDSAMYFCASTVTDSYEQYFGPGTRLTVT.